This TCR beta chain was captured by sequencing in a study of T cell repertoires in cytomegalovirus infection. At the level of the study: Well-studied HLA-B-restricted CMV epitopes were used in the study alongside recently identified HLA-C-restricted ones.

This clonotype has a count of ten or more. Its antigen is unknown. TCRdb recomputed calls from the reads with MiXCR, one row per CDR3 protein. The sample shows 700,000 to 900,000 distinct CDR3 sequences, about 28% of them seen only once. The germline V gene has CDR1 SGHVS and CDR2 FQNEAQ. Trimming removed 5 bases at V and 4 bases at J, with 9 bases between. The CDR3 sequence is 14 residues long. This TCR was sampled from a human donor in good health (CMV status not recorded). Some clones in this sample may be carry-over from other donors' samples. The input for sequencing was cultured CD8+ T cells from PBMCs, taken from culture after CMV antigen stimulation. The chain recombines TRBV7-8 with TRBJ2-6; D call uncertain. CDR3 protein: CASSQGTGANVLTF. The CDR3 DNA is TGTGCCAGCAGCCAAGGTACCGGGGCCAACGTCCTGACTTTC.